Sequencing of this TCR beta chain was carried out in a study of human T cells and chemical hapten exposure. To note about this clonotype: Its target is unknown.

TCRdb ran MiXCR on the RACE reads and lists one entry per CDR3 protein. The data show 250,000 or so distinct CDR3 sequences, with 7.5% to 9% seen just once and 0.9% to 1.5% held by the top ten. CDR3 length equals 15 residues. Trimming shortened V by 1 base and J by 0 bases, and 8 bases separated the two germline ends. CDR1 is SGHTA and CDR2 is FQGNSA in the germline V gene. Whole-study findings and limits: The study found that DPC sensitization did not change TCRs above 1 in 1000 frequency.

The time point is: pre-sensitization, week 0. Regarding treatment: therapeutic diphenylcyclopropenone sensitization with weekly scalp DPC. The chain uses TRBV7-2 and TRBJ2-3; D is uncertain. The starting material was whole blood, obtained in connection with sensitization to the hapten diphenylcyclopropenone (DPC). This clonotype was sampled from a man younger than 30 with alopecia areata. Some clones in this sample may be carry-over from other donors' samples. The CDR3: CASSLGLGSTDTQYF. DNA for the CDR3: TGTGCCAGCAGCTTAGGGCTGGGGAGCACAGATACGCAGTATTTT.